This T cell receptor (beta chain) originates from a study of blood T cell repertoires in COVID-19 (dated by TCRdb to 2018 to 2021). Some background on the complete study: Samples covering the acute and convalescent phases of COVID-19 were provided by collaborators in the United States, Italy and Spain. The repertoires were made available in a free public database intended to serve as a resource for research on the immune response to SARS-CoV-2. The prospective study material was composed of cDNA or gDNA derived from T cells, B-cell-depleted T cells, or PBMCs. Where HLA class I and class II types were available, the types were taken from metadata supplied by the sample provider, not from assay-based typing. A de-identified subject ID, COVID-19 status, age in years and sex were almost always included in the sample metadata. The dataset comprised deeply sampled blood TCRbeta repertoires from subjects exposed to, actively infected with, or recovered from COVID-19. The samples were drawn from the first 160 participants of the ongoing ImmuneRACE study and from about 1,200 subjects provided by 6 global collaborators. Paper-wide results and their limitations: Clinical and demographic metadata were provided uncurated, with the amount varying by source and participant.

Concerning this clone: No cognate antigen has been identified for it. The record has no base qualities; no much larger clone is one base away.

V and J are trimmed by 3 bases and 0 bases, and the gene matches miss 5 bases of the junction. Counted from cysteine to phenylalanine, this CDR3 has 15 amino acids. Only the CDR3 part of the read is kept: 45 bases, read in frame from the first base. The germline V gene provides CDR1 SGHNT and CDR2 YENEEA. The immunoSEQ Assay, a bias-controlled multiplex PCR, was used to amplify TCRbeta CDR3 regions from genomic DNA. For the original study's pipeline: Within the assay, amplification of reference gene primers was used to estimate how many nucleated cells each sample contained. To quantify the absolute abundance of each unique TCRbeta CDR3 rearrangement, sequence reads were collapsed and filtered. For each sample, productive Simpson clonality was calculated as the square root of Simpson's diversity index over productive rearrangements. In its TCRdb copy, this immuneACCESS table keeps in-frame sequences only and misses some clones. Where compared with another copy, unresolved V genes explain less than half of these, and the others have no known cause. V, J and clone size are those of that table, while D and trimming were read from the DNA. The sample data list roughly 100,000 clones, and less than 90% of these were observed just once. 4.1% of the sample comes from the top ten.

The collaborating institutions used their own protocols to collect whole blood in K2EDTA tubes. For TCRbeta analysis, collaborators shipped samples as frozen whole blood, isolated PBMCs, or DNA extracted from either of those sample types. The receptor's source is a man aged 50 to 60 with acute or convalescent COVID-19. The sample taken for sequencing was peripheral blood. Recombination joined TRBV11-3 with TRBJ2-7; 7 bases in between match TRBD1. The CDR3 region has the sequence CASSLGTEPSYEQYF. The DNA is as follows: TGTGCCAGCAGCTTGGGGACAGAACCCTCCTACGAGCAGTACTTC.